This paragraph covers one T cell receptor beta chain sequence. Antigen: not known. Libraries were prepared by immunoSEQ multiplex PCR; TCRdb keeps only in-frame clonotypes and omits some of them. The sample lists roughly 1 million clones, around 74% occurring once. This sample stems from a study of shared clonotypes between healthy human individuals. Study as a whole: The study used three CD4 naive, three CD4 memory, two CD8 naive and one CD8 memory plate per donor.

Regarding the study as a whole: Estimated clonotype richness was generally higher in naive than memory subsets.

The CDR3 covers 18 residues. Looked up from germline, CDR1 is SGHVS and CDR2 is FQNEAQ. With 5 bases clipped from V and 7 bases from J, the junction kept 19 bases outside the gene matches. Healthy and HIV-negative, the adult donors had no recent acute infections or vaccinations. Naive CD45RA+ and memory CD45RA-negative subsets were split from CD4+ cells. The chain carries TRBV7-8 and TRBJ1-2; 10 bases line up with TRBD1. The TCR comes from a man in his late teens or twenties in good health. Sequenced material: memory CD4+ T cells sorted from blood. Subset here: CD45RA-negative fraction. The CDR3 is CASSPGPGQGISRGGYTF. The CDR3 bases are TGTGCCAGCAGCCCGGGCCCGGGACAGGGGATTAGTCGAGGTGGCTACACCTTC.